The 9 T cell receptor beta chains listed next were all sequenced from one sample in a study of control samples from healthy donors and cancer patients. Profiling relied on immunoSEQ multiplex PCR, and the TCRdb table lists in-frame clones only, not all of them. The table records about 160,000 clones, 96% of them present only once. The sequencing input was blood. The receptor set was obtained from a woman aged 25 to 45 in good health.

This chain uses TRBV5-4 with TRBJ2-1; D is tentatively TRBD1 or TRBD2 (7 bases each). Trimming left V 0 bases short and J 4 bases short, with 17 bases between. Germline values: CDR1 SGHNT, CDR2 YYREEE (reference sequence). This CDR3 has 17 residues. The CDR3 region is CASSLGGGGGAYNEQFF. In DNA, the CDR3 is TGTGCCAGCAGCTTGGGTGGGGGAGGGGGCGCTTACAATGAGCAGTTCTTC.

This clone was found once. The chain joins TRBV7-8 to TRBJ2-7, with no clear D. CDR1 and CDR2 (germline): SGHVS, FQNEAQ. The germline V and J ends were trimmed by 6 bases and 0 bases, with 18 bases remaining between them. CDR3 length: 16 residues. The CDR3 is CASRQDRVKSSYEQYF. In DNA form, the CDR3 reads TGTGCCAGCAGGCAAGACCGGGTGAAGAGCTCCTACGAGCAGTACTTC.

This chain connects TRBV19 to TRBJ1-5; perhaps TRBD1 as D (5 bases). Trimming shortened V by 8 bases and J by 0 bases, and 11 bases separated the two germline ends. Germline V gives CDR1 LNHDA, CDR2 SQIVND (reference sequence). This CDR3 is 14 amino acids long. The CDR3, as DNA: TGTGCCAGTGGTGGGGACGGTAGCAATCAGCCCCAGCATTTT. Residues: CASGGDGSNQPQHF.

Details on this clone: A junction boundary mismatches the germline segment, possibly from a read error. The chain employs TRBV7-7 and TRBJ2-7; TRBD1 matches at 9 bases. This CDR3 spans 17 amino acids. Germline CDR1 and CDR2: SSHAT and FNYEAQ (reference sequence). The CDR3 DNA reads as TGTGCTAGCAGCCCGGGACAGGGAAACTACTCCTCCTACGAGCAGTACTTC. Encoded protein: CASSPGQGNYSSYEQYF. Together with reference TRBV7-7 and TRBJ2-7, the CDR3 gives the full variable domain: GAGVSQSPRYKVTKRGQDVTLRCDPISSHATLYWYQQALGQGPEFLTYFNYEAQPDKSGLPSDRFSAERPEGSISTLTIQRTEQRDSAMYRCASSPGQGNYSSYEQYFGPGTRLTVT.

CDR3 in DNA: TGCGCCAGCAGCTCCCCATCGGGGACAGGGGTCTCCGGAAACACCATATATTTT. Its protein is CASSSPSGTGVSGNTIYF. The chain recombines TRBV5-1 with TRBJ1-3; 10 bases map to TRBD1. Germline CDR1 and CDR2: SGHRS and YFSETQ. The CDR3 runs 18 residues. Trimming cost V 3 bases and J 4 bases; bases outside gene matches: 13. The complete variable domain, with remaining parts taken from reference TRBV5-1 and TRBJ1-3, reads KAGVTQTPRYLIKTRGQQVTLSCSPISGHRSVSWYQQTPGQGLQFLFEYFSETQRNKGNFPGRFSGRQFSNSRSEMNVSTLELGDSALYLCASSSPSGTGVSGNTIYFGEGSWLTVV.

A single count supports this clone. DNA of the CDR3: TGTGCCAGCTCACCTCTTGAGAGCTACGAGCAGTACTTC. Protein sequence: CASSPLESYEQYF. The V and J genes are TRBV18 and TRBJ2-7; D unresolved. The CDR3 covers 13 residues. Germline V lookup: CDR1 KGHSH, CDR2 LQKENI. V was pared by 3 bases and J by 3 bases, with 9 bases between.

The chain carries TRBV29-1 and TRBJ1-1; D remains unclear. There are 10 residues in the CDR3. Germline CDR1 SQVTM, CDR2 ANQGSEA. V lost 7 bases and J 2 bases, leaving 5 bases between the germline ends. In nucleotides, the CDR3 is TGCAGCGGGCGTAACACTGAAGCTTTCTTT. Protein sequence: CSGRNTEAFF.

This rearrangement joins TRBV30 to TRBJ1-1; D call uncertain. The CDR3 is made up of 16 amino acids. The germline gives CDR1 GTSNPN, CDR2 SVGIG (reference sequence). Trimming pared 2 bases from V and 5 bases from J, leaving 21 bases between. The CDR3: CAWSLPGPGRLTEAFF. The DNA for the CDR3 is TGTGCCTGGAGTCTCCCCGGACCGGGTAGATTGACTGAAGCTTTCTTT.

The chain has TRBV10-1 and TRBJ2-2, with D unclear. The CDR3 extends over 14 amino acids. The V end lost 5 bases, the J end lost 1 base, and 8 bases lay between the germline ends. Germline V gives CDR1 WNHNN, CDR2 SYGVQD (reference sequence). The DNA for the CDR3 is TGCGCCAGCAGTCTGACGAGGAACACCGGGGAGCTGTTTTTT. It is translated as CASSLTRNTGELFF.